This TCR beta chain was retrieved from a study of OX40 agonist ivuxolimab in advanced cancers. Broader study findings: A proportion of nonresponders additionally exhibited low normalized T-cell clonal expansion. At 0.1 to 3.0 mg/kg and by week 6, CD4+ and CD8+ T cells in the blood had expanded clonally.

Notes on this clone: Antigen unknown.

Generated by immunoSEQ multiplex PCR, the TCRdb table keeps only in-frame clones and is missing some. The table has about 65,000 clones, about 92% seen once. CDR3 length equals 16 residues. Germline V gene data show CDR1 as SEHNR and CDR2 as FQNEAQ (reference sequence). Losses at the gene ends were 3 bases for V and 5 bases for J; bases not matched to a gene: 9. The chain carries TRBV7-9 and TRBJ2-5, with 10 bases that match TRBD1. The sample consisted of CD4+ or CD8+ T cells sorted from blood, taken in a trial of the OX40 agonist ivuxolimab. This sequence originates from an adult with an advanced solid tumor such as melanoma, head and neck, liver or kidney cancer. CDR3 sequence: CASSFLGTGDRETQYF. The CDR3, as DNA: TGTGCCAGCAGCTTCCTGGGGACAGGGGATAGGGAGACCCAGTACTTC. Drawing the rest from reference TRBV7-9 and TRBJ2-5, the complete variable domain is DTGVSQNPRHKITKRGQNVTFRCDPISEHNRLYWYRQTLGQGPEFLTYFQNEAQLEKSRLLSDRFSAERPKGSFSTLEIQRTEQGDSAMYLCASSFLGTGDRETQYFGPGTRLLVL.